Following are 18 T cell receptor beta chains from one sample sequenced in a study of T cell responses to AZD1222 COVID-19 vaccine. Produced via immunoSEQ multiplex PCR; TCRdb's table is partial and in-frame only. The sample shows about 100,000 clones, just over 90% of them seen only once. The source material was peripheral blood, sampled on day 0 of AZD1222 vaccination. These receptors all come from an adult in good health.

CDR3 in DNA: TGTGCCATCAGTGAGTCGTGGGGTTTGGAGGAAAAACTGTTTTTT. Amino acid sequence: CAISESWGLEEKLFF. The rearrangement uses TRBV10-3 and TRBJ1-4, with D unresolved. The CDR3 is made up of 15 amino acids. Between the trimmed V and J ends, which lost 0 bases and 8 bases, there was a span of 13 bases. Looked up from germline, CDR1 is ENHRY and CDR2 is SYGVKD.

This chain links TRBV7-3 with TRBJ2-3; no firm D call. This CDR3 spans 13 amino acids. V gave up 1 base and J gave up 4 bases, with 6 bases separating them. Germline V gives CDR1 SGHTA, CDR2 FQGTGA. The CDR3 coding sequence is TGTGCCAGCAGCTTAAACGTGGCAGATACGCAGTATTTT. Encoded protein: CASSLNVADTQYF.

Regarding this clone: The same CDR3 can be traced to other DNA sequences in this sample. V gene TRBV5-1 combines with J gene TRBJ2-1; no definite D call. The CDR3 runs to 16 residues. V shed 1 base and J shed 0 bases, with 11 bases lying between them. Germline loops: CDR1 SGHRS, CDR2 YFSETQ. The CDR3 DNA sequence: TGCGCCAGCAGCTTGTTGGCTCTCAGCTCCTACAATGAGCAGTTCTTC. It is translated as CASSLLALSSYNEQFF.

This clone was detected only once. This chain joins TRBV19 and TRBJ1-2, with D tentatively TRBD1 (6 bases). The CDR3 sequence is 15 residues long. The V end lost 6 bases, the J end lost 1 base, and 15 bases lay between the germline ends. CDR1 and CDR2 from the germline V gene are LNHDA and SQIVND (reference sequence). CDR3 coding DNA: TGTGCCAGTAGCCCCGGGACAAAATTTAACTATGGCTACACCTTC. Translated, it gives CASSPGTKFNYGYTF.

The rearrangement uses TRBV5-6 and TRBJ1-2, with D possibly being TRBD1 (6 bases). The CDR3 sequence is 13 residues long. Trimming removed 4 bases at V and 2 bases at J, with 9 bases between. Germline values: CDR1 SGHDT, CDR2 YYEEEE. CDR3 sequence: CASSLGQNYGYTF. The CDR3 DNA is TGTGCCAGCAGCCTAGGACAGAACTATGGCTACACCTTC.

CDR3 protein: CASSYRGHGYTF. The CDR3 coding sequence is TGTGCCAGCAGTTACCGTGGCCACGGCTACACCTTC. V gene TRBV6-5 combines with J gene TRBJ1-2; no reliable D call. CDR3 length equals 12 residues. Germline assignment: CDR1 MNHEY and CDR2 SVGAGI. Trimming removed 2 bases at V and 8 bases at J, with 9 bases between.

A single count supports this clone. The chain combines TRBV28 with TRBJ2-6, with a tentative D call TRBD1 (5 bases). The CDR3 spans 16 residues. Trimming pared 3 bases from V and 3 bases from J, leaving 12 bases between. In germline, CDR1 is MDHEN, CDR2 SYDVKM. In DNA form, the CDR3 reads TGTGCCAGCAGTTTGGGCTGGGGCTTTGGGGCCAACGTCCTGACTTTC. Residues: CASSLGWGFGANVLTF.

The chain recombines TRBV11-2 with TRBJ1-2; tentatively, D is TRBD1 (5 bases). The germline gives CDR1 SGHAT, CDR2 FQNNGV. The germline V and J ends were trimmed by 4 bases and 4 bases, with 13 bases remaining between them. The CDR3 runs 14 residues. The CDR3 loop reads CASSSTGRGYGYTF. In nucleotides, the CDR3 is TGTGCCAGCAGCTCGACGGGGAGGGGCTATGGCTACACCTTC.

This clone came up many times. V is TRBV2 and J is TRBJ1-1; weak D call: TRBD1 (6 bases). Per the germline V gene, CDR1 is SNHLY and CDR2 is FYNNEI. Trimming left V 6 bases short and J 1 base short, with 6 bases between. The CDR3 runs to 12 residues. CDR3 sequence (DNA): TGTGCCAGCAGGGGACAGAACACTGAAGCTTTCTTT. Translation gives CASRGQNTEAFF.

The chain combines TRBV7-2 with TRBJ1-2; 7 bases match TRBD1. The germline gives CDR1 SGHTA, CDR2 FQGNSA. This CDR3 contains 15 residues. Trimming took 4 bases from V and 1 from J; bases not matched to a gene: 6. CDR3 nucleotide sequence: TGTGCCAGCAGCTCTAACAGGGGTTTTAACTATGGCTACACCTTC. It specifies CASSSNRGFNYGYTF.

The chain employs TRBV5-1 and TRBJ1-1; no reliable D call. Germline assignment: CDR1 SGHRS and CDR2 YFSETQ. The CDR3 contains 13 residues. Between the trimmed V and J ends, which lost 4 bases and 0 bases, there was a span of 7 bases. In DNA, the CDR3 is TGCGCCAGCAGCAAGGATCTGAACACTGAAGCTTTCTTT. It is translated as CASSKDLNTEAFF.

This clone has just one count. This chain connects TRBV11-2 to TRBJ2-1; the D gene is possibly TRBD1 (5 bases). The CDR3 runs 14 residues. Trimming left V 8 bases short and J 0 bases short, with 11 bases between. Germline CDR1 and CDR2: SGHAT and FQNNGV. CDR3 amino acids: CASRGAISYNEQFF. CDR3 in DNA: TGTGCCAGCCGTGGGGCGATCTCCTACAATGAGCAGTTCTTC.

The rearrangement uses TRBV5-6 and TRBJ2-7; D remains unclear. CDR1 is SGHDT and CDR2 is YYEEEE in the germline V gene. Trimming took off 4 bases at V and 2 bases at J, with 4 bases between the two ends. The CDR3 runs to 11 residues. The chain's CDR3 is CASSGAYEQYF. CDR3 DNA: TGTGCCAGCAGCGGGGCCTACGAGCAGTACTTC.

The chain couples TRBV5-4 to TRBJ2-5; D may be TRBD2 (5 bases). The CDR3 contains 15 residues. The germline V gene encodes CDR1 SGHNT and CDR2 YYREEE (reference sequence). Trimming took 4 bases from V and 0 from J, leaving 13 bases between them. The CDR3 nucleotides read TGTGCCAGCAGCCCCGCGGGCGGGTACCAAGAGACCCAGTACTTC. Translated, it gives CASSPAGGYQETQYF. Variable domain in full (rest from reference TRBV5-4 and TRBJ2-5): ETGVTQSPTHLIKTRGQQVTLRCSSQSGHNTVSWYQQALGQGPQFIFQYYREEENGRGNFPPRFSGLQFPNYSSELNVNALELDDSALYLCASSPAGGYQETQYFGPGTRLLVL.

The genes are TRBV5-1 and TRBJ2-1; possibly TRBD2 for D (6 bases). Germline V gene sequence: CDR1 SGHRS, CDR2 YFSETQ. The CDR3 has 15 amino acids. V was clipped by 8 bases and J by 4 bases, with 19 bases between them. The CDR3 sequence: CARCPRDCLYNEQFF. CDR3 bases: TGCGCCAGATGCCCCCGGGACTGTCTTTACAATGAGCAGTTCTTC. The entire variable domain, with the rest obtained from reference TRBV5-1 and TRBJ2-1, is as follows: KAGVTQTPRYLIKTRGQQVTLSCSPISGHRSVSWYQQTPGQGLQFLFEYFSETQRNKGNFPGRFSGRQFSNSRSEMNVSTLELGDSALYLCARCPRDCLYNEQFFGPGTRLTVL.

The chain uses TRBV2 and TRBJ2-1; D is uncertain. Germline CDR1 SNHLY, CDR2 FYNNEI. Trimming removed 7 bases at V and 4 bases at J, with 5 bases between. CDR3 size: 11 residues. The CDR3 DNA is TGTGCCAGCAAAATTTACAATGAGCAGTTCTTC. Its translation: CASKIYNEQFF.

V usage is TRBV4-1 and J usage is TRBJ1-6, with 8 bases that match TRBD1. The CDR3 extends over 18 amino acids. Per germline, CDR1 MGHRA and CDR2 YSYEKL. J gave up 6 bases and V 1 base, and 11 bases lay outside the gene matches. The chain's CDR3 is CASSQGATTGQVNSPLHF. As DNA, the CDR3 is TGCGCCAGCAGCCAAGGGGCTACTACGGGACAGGTTAATTCACCCCTCCACTTT.

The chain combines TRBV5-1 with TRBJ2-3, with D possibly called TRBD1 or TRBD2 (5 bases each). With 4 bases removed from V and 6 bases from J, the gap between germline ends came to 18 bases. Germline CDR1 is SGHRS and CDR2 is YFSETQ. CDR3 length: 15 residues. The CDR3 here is CASSLLGDGGDTQYF. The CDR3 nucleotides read TGCGCCAGCAGCCTGCTGGGGGATGGGGGTGATACGCAGTATTTT. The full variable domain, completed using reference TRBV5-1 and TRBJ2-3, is KAGVTQTPRYLIKTRGQQVTLSCSPISGHRSVSWYQQTPGQGLQFLFEYFSETQRNKGNFPGRFSGRQFSNSRSEMNVSTLELGDSALYLCASSLLGDGGDTQYFGPGTRLTVL.